This T cell receptor (beta chain) was captured in a study of blood T cells in healthy people across ages. The table lists this clonotype with many counts. Extracted total RNA amounted to at least 5.5 micrograms for each sample. The second PCR ran roughly 6 to 11 cycles with a sample-barcoded 5' primer and J-beta primers. A template-switch adaptor containing 12 random nucleotides labeled each cDNA molecule. TCRdb analysed the 5' RACE reads with MiXCR anew, one entry per CDR3 protein. The sample yields around 970,000 distinct CDR3 sequences, approximately 50% seen once. Trimming pared 1 base from V and 5 bases from J, leaving 12 bases between. Germline CDR1 reads MGHRA; CDR2 reads YSYEKL. The CDR3 totals 14 residues.

The sample consisted of blood. This receptor was identified in a woman in her sixties or seventies in good health. The rearrangement links TRBV4-1 to TRBJ2-7; tentative D call: TRBD2 (5 bases). CDR3 coding DNA: TGCGCCAGCAGCCAAGGACAAATGGGAGACGAGCAGTACTTC. Protein sequence: CASSQGQMGDEQYF.